The 9 T cell receptor beta chains below were found in one sample sequenced in a study of cytomegalovirus exposure and HLA in healthy donors. It was with 60 Vbeta and 13 Jbeta primers that the PCR ran. Profiled with immunoSEQ multiplex PCR; TCRdb holds only in-frame clones, not every one. The sample lists about 130,000 clones, 70% to 75% seen once, with roughly 7.2% in the top ten. The sample comprised PBMCs. The receptors stem from a male donor in good health and CMV-seronegative.

This clone occurred a few times. The chain couples TRBV5-5 to TRBJ2-5; the D is unclear. The CDR3 has 14 amino acids. Germline V lookup: CDR1 SGHKS, CDR2 YYEKEE (reference sequence). V lost 4 bases and J lost 1, with 11 bases in between. CDR3 residues: CASSPRSGQETQYF. CDR3 in DNA: TGTGCCAGCAGCCCGCGTTCGGGCCAAGAGACCCAGTACTTC.

The chain combines TRBV6-5 with TRBJ2-2; a possible D gene is TRBD2 (6 bases). V dropped 7 bases and J dropped 3 bases, with 15 bases sitting between them. Germline V gives CDR1 MNHEY, CDR2 SVGAGI. The CDR3 has 15 amino acids. Written as DNA, the CDR3 is TGTGCCAGCACCCTCCTCGGGGGAGACACCGGGGAGCTGTTTTTT. Encoded protein: CASTLLGGDTGELFF.

The gene calls are TRBV2 and TRBJ2-2; 9 bases align to TRBD1. The CDR3 spans 14 residues. After removal of 7 bases from V and 5 bases from J, the junction contained 5 bases not matched to a gene. CDR1 and CDR2 (germline): SNHLY, FYNNEI. CDR3 amino acids: CASIYRGRTGELFF. For the CDR3, the DNA is TGTGCCAGCATATACAGGGGGCGTACCGGGGAGCTGTTTTTT.

The V gene is TRBV7-2, the J gene TRBJ2-7; 9 bases match TRBD1. The CDR3 totals 16 residues. Looked up from germline, CDR1 is SGHTA and CDR2 is FQGNSA. After removal of 5 bases from V and 5 bases from J, the junction contained 13 bases not matched to a gene. This CDR3 reads CASSPGLGTGTDEQYF. In DNA form, the CDR3 reads TGTGCCAGCAGCCCCGGTCTCGGGACAGGGACCGACGAGCAGTACTTC.

The chain has TRBV28 and TRBJ2-7; D is possibly TRBD2 (5 bases). Germline V gives CDR1 MDHEN, CDR2 SYDVKM. V lost 3 bases and J 0 bases, leaving 15 bases between the germline ends. There are 16 residues in the CDR3. As DNA, the CDR3 is TGTGCCAGCAGTTTTGGCCCAGCGGAAAGCTCCTACGAGCAGTACTTC. Its translation: CASSFGPAESSYEQYF.

This chain joins TRBV10-3 and TRBJ1-5; maybe TRBD1 (6 bases). Trimming pared 9 bases from V and 3 bases from J, leaving 12 bases between. CDR3 length equals 13 residues. Germline CDR1 ENHRY, CDR2 SYGVKD. The CDR3 nucleotides are TGTGCCATTAAACCAGGGGCCAATCAGCCCCAGCATTTT. Protein product: CAIKPGANQPQHF.

This chain joins TRBV19 and TRBJ2-2; 7 bases agree with TRBD1. Germline loops: CDR1 LNHDA, CDR2 SQIVND (reference sequence). The CDR3 loop spans 20 amino acids. The ends lost 4 bases at V and 2 bases at J; junction bases unmatched: 19. CDR3 residues: CASSTWPRIFRGQNTGELFF. The DNA of the CDR3 is TGTGCCAGTAGTACTTGGCCTCGCATTTTTAGGGGGCAAAACACCGGGGAGCTGTTTTTT.

The chain is built from TRBV5-8 and TRBJ2-2; 7 bases align to TRBD2. From germline, CDR1 is SGHTS and CDR2 YDEGEE. This CDR3 region has 18 residues. Trimming at V came to 0 bases and at J to 2 bases, leaving 10 bases not matched to a gene. The CDR3 loop reads CASSLGHQERDNTGELFF. The CDR3 nucleotides read TGTGCCAGCAGCTTGGGCCACCAGGAGCGGGACAACACCGGGGAGCTGTTTTTT. Full variable domain (outside the CDR3, taken from reference TRBV5-8 and TRBJ2-2): EAGVTQSPTHLIKTRGQQATLRCSPISGHTSVYWYQQALGLGLQFLLWYDEGEERNRGNFPPRFSGRQFPNYSSELNVNALELEDSALYLCASSLGHQERDNTGELFFGEGSRLTVL.

This chain joins TRBV13 and TRBJ2-2, with 14 bases identical to TRBD2. Germline V gene data show CDR1 as PRHDT and CDR2 as FYEKMQ (reference sequence). The CDR3 is made up of 19 amino acids. V shed 4 bases and J 0 bases; nucleotides not matched to a gene: 7. CDR3 sequence reads: CASSSLGTSGGPNTGELFF. As DNA, the CDR3 is TGTGCCAGCAGCTCCCTCGGGACTAGCGGGGGACCGAACACCGGGGAGCTGTTTTTT.